The 30 T cell receptor beta chains below all came from one sample that was sequenced in a study of blood T cell repertoires in COVID-19. Sequencing was performed with immunoSEQ multiplex PCR; in TCRdb, only in-frame clones are kept and a portion is missing. The sample contains under 110,000 clones, around 84% of which appear only once. Sequencing was carried out using peripheral blood. All receptors derive from a woman in her 70s with active or convalescent COVID-19.

CDR3 nucleotides: TGTGCCAGCAGCCAAACAGGGGGGTATGAAGCTTTCTTT. Its translation: CASSQTGGYEAFF. V and J are TRBV12-3 or TRBV12-4 and TRBJ1-1, with TRBD1 identical over 8 bases. The CDR3 runs 13 residues. The J segment lost 7 bases and the V segment lost 6 bases, leaving 7 bases of the junction unmatched.

This chain links TRBV12-3 or TRBV12-4 with TRBJ1-2; weak D call: TRBD1 (6 bases). The V and J ends lost 8 bases and 2 bases respectively, with 12 bases between them. The CDR3 loop spans 13 amino acids. The CDR3 region has the DNA TGTGCCAGCCAAAACCAGGGGAACTATGGCTACACCTTC. Translating it yields CASQNQGNYGYTF.

This chain links TRBV12-3 or TRBV12-4 with TRBJ2-7; tentatively, D is TRBD2 (5 bases). The CDR3 loop spans 13 amino acids. V lost 1 base and J lost 6, with 10 bases in between. CDR3 sequence (DNA): TGTGCCAGCAGTTTAGGGTTAGCGCCCGAGCAGTACTTC. Protein sequence: CASSLGLAPEQYF.

The CDR3 region has the DNA TGTGCCAGCAGCGCCCAGGGGATTCGTGGAAACACCATATATTTT. Translating gives CASSAQGIRGNTIYF. This chain uses TRBV9 with TRBJ1-3; D possibly corresponds to TRBD1 (6 bases). V was clipped by 3 bases and J by 3 bases, with 13 bases between them. Germline V lookup: CDR1 SGDLS, CDR2 YYNGEE. The CDR3 covers 15 residues.

J is TRBJ2-5 and V is TRBV4-2, with 12 bases fitting TRBD2. Germline V gives CDR1 LGHNA, CDR2 YNFKEQ. V shed 0 bases and J 4 bases; nucleotides not matched to a gene: 9. The CDR3 loop spans 18 amino acids. Here the CDR3 reads CASSQEASGGAKAETQYF. As DNA, the CDR3 is TGTGCCAGCAGCCAAGAAGCTAGCGGGGGGGCGAAGGCAGAGACCCAGTACTTC.

Concerning this clone itself: Compared with germline, one end of the junction differs, possibly owing to a read error. The chain joins TRBV7-7 to TRBJ2-5; 12 bases map to TRBD2. The CDR3 is made up of 17 amino acids. Germline V gives CDR1 SSHAT, CDR2 FNYEAQ (reference sequence). The CDR3 DNA reads TGTGCTAGCAGCCCCCTCAACCCCACTAGCGGGGGGGAGACCCAGTACTTC. The encoded protein is CASSPLNPTSGGETQYF.

This sequence joins TRBV6-1 and TRBJ2-3, with no clear D. V lost 2 bases and J lost 2, with 5 bases in between. This CDR3 spans 13 amino acids. Germline CDR1 and CDR2: MNHNS and SASEGT. The CDR3 DNA is TGTGCCAGCAGTGAAACCTACACAGATACGCAGTATTTT. Translating gives CASSETYTDTQYF.

The rearrangement joins TRBV2 to TRBJ1-6; D perhaps matches TRBD1 (6 bases). Germline-derived CDR1 and CDR2 are SNHLY and FYNNEI. The CDR3 runs to 13 residues. V was cut by 3 bases and J by 7 bases, with 7 bases left in between. The CDR3 sequence is CASSDRGNSPLHF. The CDR3 DNA reads as TGTGCCAGCAGTGACAGGGGAAATTCACCCCTCCACTTT.

This clone appeared a few times. The rearrangement links TRBV19 to TRBJ2-2; D is perhaps TRBD2 (5 bases). Trimming shortened V by 6 bases and J by 6 bases, and 5 bases separated the two germline ends. The CDR3 covers 11 residues. Germline CDR1 and CDR2: LNHDA and SQIVND (reference sequence). The CDR3 DNA is TGTGCCAGTAGGGAGGCCGGGGAGCTGTTTTTT. Amino acid sequence: CASREAGELFF.

The chain employs TRBV5-4 and TRBJ2-1, with D possibly matching TRBD2 (5 bases). Trimming shortened V by 0 bases and J by 0 bases, and 10 bases separated the two germline ends. Germline loops: CDR1 SGHNT, CDR2 YYREEE (reference sequence). The CDR3 runs 16 residues. The CDR3 loop is CASSLGGPSSYNEQFF. CDR3 sequence (DNA): TGTGCCAGCAGCTTGGGAGGGCCAAGCTCCTACAATGAGCAGTTCTTC.

This clone was observed a single time. J is TRBJ2-2 and V is TRBV20-1, with a possible D match to TRBD2 (5 bases). The V end lost 5 bases, the J end lost 6 bases, and 7 bases lay between the germline ends. The CDR3 sequence is 11 residues long. Looked up from germline, CDR1 is DFQATT and CDR2 is SNEGSKA (reference sequence). This chain's CDR3 is CSAEGAGELFF. The CDR3 nucleotides are TGCAGTGCTGAGGGTGCCGGGGAGCTGTTTTTT.

This clone was recorded once. The rearrangement joins TRBV11-3 to TRBJ1-1; 10 bases align to TRBD1. Germline V CDR1 and CDR2: SGHNT, YENEEA. Trimming at V came to 5 bases and at J to 2 bases, leaving 5 bases not matched to a gene. This CDR3 is 15 amino acids long. CDR3 sequence (DNA): TGTGCCAGCAGCCCGGGACAGGGGACTAACACTGAAGCTTTCTTT. Protein: CASSPGQGTNTEAFF.

The rearrangement links TRBV5-1 to TRBJ1-4; D is uncertain. The ends were cut back, 0 bases at V and 4 bases at J, with 7 bases in the middle. CDR1 and CDR2 (germline): SGHRS, YFSETQ. The CDR3 runs to 14 residues. CDR3 DNA: TGCGCCAGCAGCTTGGACAGAAGTAATGAAAAACTGTTTTTT. Translation gives CASSLDRSNEKLFF.

The CDR3 sequence: CASSLFGQSAGNTIYF. The CDR3 DNA reads as TGTGCCAGCAGTTTATTCGGACAGTCGGCTGGAAACACCATATATTTT. The chain is built from TRBV28 and TRBJ1-3, with D tentatively TRBD1 (6 bases). This CDR3 spans 16 amino acids. Germline values: CDR1 MDHEN, CDR2 SYDVKM. Trimming stripped 1 base from V and 2 bases from J, with 12 bases between. The full variable domain, completed using reference TRBV28 and TRBJ1-3, is DVKVTQSSRYLVKRTGEKVFLECVQDMDHENMFWYRQDPGLGLRLIYFSYDVKMKEKGDIPEGYSVSREKKERFSLILESASTNQTSMYLCASSLFGQSAGNTIYFGEGSWLTVV.

The chain employs TRBV7-3 and TRBJ2-2, with 9 bases that match TRBD2. With V trimmed by 4 bases and J by 4 bases, 4 bases remained unmatched. The CDR3 has 15 amino acids. Per germline, CDR1 SGHTA and CDR2 FQGTGA. CDR3 amino acids: CASSSSGGPTGELFF. DNA for the CDR3: TGTGCCAGCAGCTCGAGCGGGGGGCCCACCGGGGAGCTGTTTTTT.

This clone was recorded only once. The V and J genes are TRBV5-1 and TRBJ2-2; the match to TRBD1 covers 9 bases. CDR3 size: 16 residues. Germline trimming cut 4 bases from V and 6 bases from J; bases unmatched to any gene: 10. From germline, CDR1 is SGHRS and CDR2 YFSETQ. The CDR3 DNA reads as TGCGCCAGCAGCGAACAGGGGGCCAGAGATCCCGGGGAGCTGTTTTTT. This sequence encodes CASSEQGARDPGELFF.

This clone has just one count. This chain uses TRBV6-5 with TRBJ2-7; 11 bases fit TRBD2. The trim removed 0 bases at V and 2 bases at J, leaving 0 bases unmatched. This CDR3 contains 15 residues. Germline CDR1 and CDR2: MNHEY and SVGAGI. The CDR3 DNA sequence: TGTGCCAGCAGTTACTCGACTAGCGGGACCTACGAGCAGTACTTC. This sequence encodes CASSYSTSGTYEQYF.

This chain links TRBV11-3 with TRBJ2-7; D ambiguous. The CDR3 is 12 residues long. The germline gives CDR1 SGHNT, CDR2 YENEEA. Trimming removed 5 bases from V and 3 bases from J, with 8 bases in between. Written as DNA, the CDR3 is TGTGCCAGCAGCCCTAACTACTACGAGCAGTACTTC. This codes for CASSPNYYEQYF.

The J gene is TRBJ1-1, the V gene TRBV3-1 (or the pseudogene TRBV3-2); TRBD1 matches at 8 bases. The germline V gene has CDR1 LGHDT and CDR2 YNNKEL (reference sequence). The CDR3 sequence is 14 residues long. The ends lost 4 bases at V and 1 base at J; junction bases unmatched: 2. For the CDR3, the DNA is TGTGCCAGCAGCCGCGGGACAGGGAACACTGAAGCTTTCTTT. Amino acids: CASSRGTGNTEAFF.

V gene TRBV28 combines with J gene TRBJ2-3, with 12 bases matching TRBD2. J lost 11 bases, V lost 2 bases, and 5 bases had no gene match. CDR3 length: 14 residues. Germline V gene lookup returns CDR1 MDHEN and CDR2 SYDVKM. CDR3 in amino acids: CASSLPLAGGKQYF. CDR3 nucleotides: TGTGCCAGCAGTTTACCACTAGCGGGGGGCAAGCAGTATTTT.

The chain joins TRBV30 to TRBJ1-5, with no clear D. Germline assignment: CDR1 GTSNPN and CDR2 SVGIG (reference sequence). The CDR3 totals 13 residues. V was shortened by 1 base and J by 7 bases, with 11 bases between the two germline ends. This CDR3 reads CAWSGEVRQPQHF. The CDR3 DNA is TGTGCCTGGAGTGGTGAGGTTAGGCAGCCCCAGCATTTT.

This clone appeared once. V usage is TRBV5-1 and J usage is TRBJ2-1; 7 bases are a match to TRBD2. From germline, CDR1 is SGHRS and CDR2 YFSETQ. V trimming: 5 bases; J trimming: 2 bases; junction bases outside the gene matches: 4. The CDR3 runs to 14 residues. CDR3 DNA: TGCGCCAGCAGTCGGGACTACCCCTACAATGAGCAGTTCTTC. Its protein is CASSRDYPYNEQFF.

V and J are TRBV7-8 and TRBJ2-1; TRBD2 matches 9 bases. V shed 5 bases, J shed 7 bases, and the junction held 15 bases outside the gene matches. Germline V lookup: CDR1 SGHVS, CDR2 FQNEAQ. The CDR3 totals 17 residues. CDR3 sequence: CASSRGLASRGVNEQFF. The CDR3 DNA reads as TGTGCCAGCAGCCGAGGACTAGCGTCGCGGGGGGTTAATGAGCAGTTCTTC.

The V and J genes are TRBV7-9 and TRBJ1-2; 8 nucleotides line up with TRBD1. Germline V gene lookup returns CDR1 SEHNR and CDR2 FQNEAQ (reference sequence). The CDR3 covers 14 residues. The J segment lost 7 bases and the V segment lost 5 bases, leaving 9 bases of the junction unmatched. The CDR3 bases are TGTGCCAGCAGCCCCGGACAGGGCTTCGGTGGCTACACCTTC. This encodes CASSPGQGFGGYTF.

This clone was seen more than once but under ten times. The rearrangement joins TRBV10-1 to TRBJ1-3, with a tentative D call TRBD1 (5 bases). This CDR3 contains 14 residues. Germline V lookup: CDR1 WNHNN, CDR2 SYGVQD (reference sequence). The V end lost 4 bases, the J end lost 4 bases, and 11 bases lay between the germline ends. As DNA, the CDR3 is TGCGCCAGCAGTGTCCAGGGTAAGGGAAACACCATATATTTT. Translating it yields CASSVQGKGNTIYF.

The rearrangement uses TRBV5-1 and TRBJ1-1; 7 nucleotides match TRBD1. In germline, CDR1 is SGHRS, CDR2 YFSETQ. The CDR3 loop spans 13 amino acids. J lost 4 bases, V lost 4 bases, and 4 bases had no gene match. CDR3: CASSDRVGTEAFF. As DNA, the CDR3 is TGCGCCAGCAGCGACAGGGTAGGCACTGAAGCTTTCTTT.

This sequence joins TRBV27 and TRBJ2-7; maybe TRBD2 (5 bases). Germline V gene sequence: CDR1 MNHEY, CDR2 SMNVEV (reference sequence). The V end was cut by 8 bases, the J end by 5 bases, with 16 bases between. The CDR3 consists of 13 residues. The DNA of the CDR3 is TGTGCCAGCGGTCCAGCGGCTTCCCACGAGCAGTACTTC. Its translation: CASGPAASHEQYF.

J is TRBJ2-7 and V is TRBV4-2; D is unresolved. Deletions cut 0 bases from V and 6 bases from J, with 9 bases between. The CDR3 covers 13 residues. Germline V CDR1 and CDR2: LGHNA, YNFKEQ. The CDR3 region has the DNA TGTGCCAGCAGCCAAGATCGTCAGGCCGAGCAGTACTTC. Encoded protein: CASSQDRQAEQYF.

CDR3 residues: CASSLQGNEKLFF. CDR3 coding DNA: TGTGCCAGCTCACTACAGGGAAATGAAAAACTGTTTTTT. The rearrangement links TRBV18 to TRBJ1-4, with D possibly TRBD1 on 6 matching bases. The length of the CDR3 is 13 residues. Trimming shortened V by 4 bases and J by 5 bases, and 8 bases separated the two germline ends. Germline loops: CDR1 KGHSH, CDR2 LQKENI.

CDR3 residues: CASSSRQAMNTEAFF. CDR3 nucleotide sequence: TGTGCCAGCAGCTCCCGACAGGCCATGAACACTGAAGCTTTCTTT. The V call is TRBV11-3, the J call TRBJ1-1, with D perhaps matching TRBD1 (6 bases). V lost 4 bases, J lost 0 bases, and 12 bases lay in between. CDR3 size: 15 residues. Germline assignment: CDR1 SGHNT and CDR2 YENEEA.